Here is one T cell receptor (beta chain) with its context. The sample comes from a study of blood T cell repertoires in COVID-19. The overall study: The United States, Italy and Spain provided the acute and convalescent COVID-19 samples. Sources were T cells, B-cell-depleted T cells, or PBMCs; the material itself was cDNA or gDNA.

How the authors handled the data: Reference gene primers were amplified, and this amplification served to estimate nucleated cell counts. Method: immunoSEQ multiplex PCR; TCRdb's copy keeps in-frame clones and lacks some. V, J and clone size are taken as reported in that table, and D and trimming were inferred from the DNA itself. The sample gives some 49,000 clones, over 90% of which show up once; about 1% is in the top ten. Recruited during active infection, patients (from Seattle) were subsequently followed longitudinally. V was pared by 10 bases and J by 4 bases, with 5 bases of the junction left unmatched. The CDR3 consists of 13 residues. Germline V lookup: CDR1 SNHLY, CDR2 FYNNEI.

The chain joins TRBV2 to TRBJ2-1; TRBD2 aligns across 9 bases. Sequencing was carried out using peripheral blood. The sequence was collected from a man in his sixties with COVID-19, enrolled during active disease. CDR3: CATDSGGYNEQFF. CDR3 bases: TGTGCCACCGATAGCGGGGGATACAATGAGCAGTTCTTC.